This T cell receptor beta chain was recorded in a study of shared clonotypes between healthy human individuals. Germline V gene lookup returns CDR1 MGHRA and CDR2 YSYEKL. The V end was cut by 5 bases, the J end by 6 bases, with 17 bases between. The CDR3 sequence is 14 residues long. Genomic DNA from each subset was divided evenly over several immunoSEQ plates. Measured with immunoSEQ multiplex PCR; TCRdb has only the in-frame clones, and not every one. This sample has over a million clones, with nearly 99% found just once. The receptor was isolated from a man aged 25 to 40 in good health. V usage is TRBV4-1 and J usage is TRBJ2-7; D not resolved. Sequencing was done on a sample of naive CD4+ T cells sorted from blood. Stated subset: CD45RA+ positively selected. CDR3 nucleotides: TGCGCCAGCAGCGCTCGCCTTCCTATGAGCGAGCAGTACTTC. Translating gives CASSARLPMSEQYF.